Below, 2 T cell receptor beta chains from the same sample are listed, as sequenced in a study of T cell responses to AZD1222 COVID-19 vaccine. Clones were sequenced by immunoSEQ multiplex PCR, and TCRdb holds only the in-frame ones, with some missing. The sample consists of about 140,000 clones, 85% to 95% of them appearing once. Source: peripheral blood, taken on day 0 of AZD1222 vaccination. Source of these receptors: an adult in good health.

V is TRBV10-3 and J is TRBJ2-1; 14 bases map to TRBD2. This CDR3 has 16 residues. With V trimmed by 6 bases and J by 9 bases, 10 bases remained unmatched. The V gene's germline CDR1 is ENHRY and CDR2 SYGVKD. The CDR3 DNA reads as TGTGCCATCAGCTATAGACTAGCGGGAGGGCCAGGTGAGCAGTTCTTC. It is translated as CAISYRLAGGPGEQFF.

This chain connects TRBV14 to TRBJ1-1; 11 nucleotides match TRBD1. V gave up 1 base and J gave up 1 base; unmatched junction bases: 5. The germline V gene has CDR1 SGHDN and CDR2 FVKESK. This CDR3 spans 17 amino acids. The chain's CDR3 is CASSQAGQGAANTEAFF. CDR3 DNA: TGTGCCAGCAGCCAAGCAGGACAGGGGGCGGCGAACACTGAAGCTTTCTTT.